Included here is one TCR beta chain sequence, with context. Its antigen remains unidentified. Clones were sequenced by immunoSEQ multiplex PCR, and TCRdb holds only the in-frame ones, with some missing. The sample has about 97,000 clones, around 89% seen once. CDR1 is LGHNA, CDR2 YNFKEQ, per germline. V shed 0 bases and J 7 bases; nucleotides not matched to a gene: 10. The CDR3 sequence is 18 residues long. This sample was taken from a study of T cell responses to AZD1222 COVID-19 vaccine. Study in general: Second-dose schedules of about 4 or about 12 weeks were combined.

Study-level findings and limits: Repertoire sampling occurred only after the peak T cell response. Donors were chiefly white British, with a greater number of females, and clonal diversity was perhaps underestimated.

The source was peripheral blood, collected on day 0 of AZD1222 vaccination. The origin of this receptor is an adult in good health. The J gene is TRBJ1-4, the V gene TRBV4-2; 11 bases match TRBD1. CDR3 protein: CASSQEWSGGTGGEKLFF. The CDR3, as DNA: TGTGCCAGCAGCCAAGAATGGTCCGGAGGGACAGGGGGTGAAAAACTGTTTTTT.